The 27 T cell receptor beta chains below were found in one sample sequenced in a study of blood T cell repertoires in COVID-19. Sequencing was performed with immunoSEQ multiplex PCR; in TCRdb, only in-frame clones are kept and a portion is missing. Here the sample spans 110,000 to 150,000 clones, over 75% being singletons. The sample consisted of peripheral blood. These receptors all come from an older man with acute or convalescent COVID-19.

The chain uses TRBV6-5 and TRBJ2-3; 9 bases are shared with TRBD1. The V segment lost 8 bases and the J segment 3 bases; nucleotides outside the gene matches: 6. The germline V gene has CDR1 MNHEY and CDR2 SVGAGI. The length of the CDR3 is 14 residues. The CDR3 sequence is CASGSGQGTDTQYF. Written as DNA, the CDR3 is TGTGCCAGCGGGTCCGGACAGGGGACAGATACGCAGTATTTT.

This rearrangement joins TRBV11-2 to TRBJ2-5, with no clear D. V lost 3 bases to trimming and J lost 5 bases, with 13 bases between them. This CDR3 is built from 14 residues. Per the germline V gene, CDR1 is SGHAT and CDR2 is FQNNGV. The CDR3 nucleotides are TGTGCCAGCAGCTTCTCGTTCCCCTTGGAGACCCAGTACTTC. Translating it yields CASSFSFPLETQYF.

CDR3 protein: CAISLDGGNTEAFF. The CDR3 region has the DNA TGTGCCATCAGTCTAGACGGAGGGAACACTGAAGCTTTCTTT. This chain links TRBV10-3 with TRBJ1-1, with D uncertain. Germline assignment: CDR1 ENHRY and CDR2 SYGVKD. The CDR3 has 14 residues. Trimming removed 5 bases at V and 1 base at J, with 11 bases between.

The chain has TRBV6-5 and TRBJ1-1; perhaps TRBD1 as D (6 bases). The V end was cut by 7 bases, the J end by 0 bases, with 12 bases between. There are 14 residues in the CDR3. Germline V gene data show CDR1 as MNHEY and CDR2 as SVGAGI. The CDR3 reads CASIPGQMNTEAFF. The CDR3, as DNA: TGTGCCAGCATCCCCGGACAGATGAACACTGAAGCTTTCTTT.

The V call is TRBV30, the J call TRBJ2-2; no definite D call. The CDR3 is 15 amino acids. Germline V lookup: CDR1 GTSNPN, CDR2 SVGIG (reference sequence). Trimming cost V 3 bases and J 1 base, with 12 bases left between them. CDR3 DNA: TGTGCCTGGAGGCCAGGCGATTTGAACACCGGGGAGCTGTTTTTT. Translated: CAWRPGDLNTGELFF.

CDR3 DNA: TGTGCCAGCAGCGCCAGGGGCAGCACAGATACGCAGTATTTT. Translated, it gives CASSARGSTDTQYF. The chain combines TRBV7-2 with TRBJ2-3; perhaps TRBD1 as D (6 bases). CDR3 length equals 14 residues. V lost 5 bases to trimming and J lost 0 bases, with 9 bases between them. Germline values: CDR1 SGHTA, CDR2 FQGNSA.

The chain joins TRBV6-5 to TRBJ1-1; D unresolved. The CDR3 covers 13 residues. The germline CDR1 and CDR2 sequences are MNHEY and SVGAGI. With 3 bases removed from V and 1 base from J, the gap between germline ends came to 6 bases. The CDR3 nucleotides read TGTGCCAGCAGTTATCGGTCGAACACTGAAGCTTTCTTT. This gives the protein CASSYRSNTEAFF.

The chain employs TRBV10-3 and TRBJ2-7; D is unclear. The CDR3 runs 13 residues. V shed 4 bases and J shed 0 bases, with 7 bases lying between them. CDR1 is ENHRY and CDR2 is SYGVKD in the germline V gene. The CDR3 sequence is CAISGSGSYEQYF. DNA of the CDR3: TGTGCCATCAGTGGATCCGGCTCCTACGAGCAGTACTTC.

The chain has TRBV5-6 and TRBJ2-5; weak D call: TRBD2 (5 bases). V gave up 4 bases and J gave up 1 base, with 11 bases separating them. CDR3 length: 14 residues. The germline V gene encodes CDR1 SGHDT and CDR2 YYEEEE. Here the CDR3 DNA reads TGTGCCAGCAGCGGGAGAATATTCCAAGAGACCCAGTACTTC. It translates to CASSGRIFQETQYF. Combining the CDR3 with reference TRBV5-6 and TRBJ2-5 gives the whole variable domain DAGVTQSPTHLIKTRGQQVTLRCSPKSGHDTVSWYQQALGQGPQFIFQYYEEEERQRGNFPDRFSGHQFPNYSSELNVNALLLGDSALYLCASSGRIFQETQYFGPGTRLLVL.

In its sample, this clone was seen many times. This chain joins TRBV2 and TRBJ2-4, with 13 positions matching TRBD2. After removal of 7 bases from V and 5 bases from J, the junction contained 5 bases not matched to a gene. Per the germline V gene, CDR1 is SNHLY and CDR2 is FYNNEI. There are 15 residues in the CDR3. In DNA, the CDR3 is TGTGCCAGCACTAGTGGACTAGCGGGAGAAAACATTCAGTACTTC. Its translation is CASTSGLAGENIQYF.

The genes are TRBV13 and TRBJ2-7, with TRBD2 identical over 13 bases. The V segment lost 4 bases and the J segment 7 bases; nucleotides outside the gene matches: 7. Germline CDR1 reads PRHDT; CDR2 reads FYEKMQ (reference sequence). The CDR3 contains 15 residues. The CDR3 bases are TGTGCCAGCAGCTCCAAACTAGCGGGAGGGCAAGAGCAGTACTTC. This translates into CASSSKLAGGQEQYF.

Comment on this clone: Other DNA sequences in the same sample also yield this CDR3. The chain links TRBV11-2 to TRBJ2-2; D not resolved. The V end lost 1 base, the J end lost 4 bases, and 4 bases lay between the germline ends. The CDR3 consists of 13 residues. Germline V gene lookup returns CDR1 SGHAT and CDR2 FQNNGV. CDR3 nucleotides: TGTGCCAGCAGCTTAGTGAGCACCGGGGAGCTGTTTTTT. Residues: CASSLVSTGELFF.

The chain uses TRBV2 and TRBJ1-1, with 9 bases aligning to TRBD1. The V gene end was trimmed by 10 bases and the J gene end by 3 bases; junction bases not matched to a gene: 6. Looked up from germline, CDR1 is SNHLY and CDR2 is FYNNEI. The CDR3 has 13 residues. This CDR3 reads CATRTGDYTEAFF. CDR3 bases: TGTGCCACCAGGACAGGGGATTACACTGAAGCTTTCTTT.

The rearrangement joins TRBV6-6 to TRBJ1-6; TRBD1 aligns across 8 bases. Germline V gives CDR1 MNHNY, CDR2 SVGAGI (reference sequence). V shed 6 bases, J shed 9 bases, and the junction held 7 bases outside the gene matches. This CDR3 spans 14 amino acids. The CDR3 sequence: CASSSDRGISPLHF. CDR3 nucleotides: TGTGCCAGCAGCTCCGACAGGGGCATTTCACCCCTCCACTTT.

The chain links TRBV5-1 to TRBJ1-1, with D possibly TRBD1 on 5 matching bases. Germline CDR1 is SGHRS and CDR2 is YFSETQ. Trimming took off 0 bases at V and 0 bases at J, with 12 bases between the two ends. The CDR3 sequence is 16 residues long. CDR3 bases: TGCGCCAGCAGCTTGGGACAGTTCTTCATGAACACTGAAGCTTTCTTT. Its protein is CASSLGQFFMNTEAFF.

The chain links TRBV11-2 to TRBJ1-1, with D possibly TRBD1 on 6 matching bases. This CDR3 contains 14 residues. Trimming pared 0 bases from V and 10 bases from J, leaving 15 bases between. Looked up from germline, CDR1 is SGHAT and CDR2 is FQNNGV. CDR3 in amino acids: CASSLEMTGQGAFF. CDR3 coding DNA: TGTGCCAGCAGCTTAGAGATGACAGGCCAAGGAGCTTTCTTT.

The chain links TRBV10-3 to TRBJ1-5; 10 nucleotides match TRBD1. J lost 0 bases, V lost 5 bases, and 16 bases had no gene match. The CDR3 is made up of 20 amino acids. CDR1 and CDR2 from the germline V gene are ENHRY and SYGVKD. The CDR3 loop is CAISTGTGASQIYSNQPQHF. The CDR3, as DNA: TGTGCCATCAGTACCGGGACAGGGGCCTCTCAAATTTATAGCAATCAGCCCCAGCATTTT.

The chain combines TRBV19 with TRBJ1-2, with D perhaps matching TRBD1 (5 bases). Deletions cut 4 bases from V and 1 base from J, with 19 bases between. The germline gives CDR1 LNHDA, CDR2 SQIVND (reference sequence). The CDR3 extends over 17 amino acids. The CDR3 sequence: CASSTNRQLSLNYGYTF. The CDR3 nucleotides read TGTGCCAGTAGTACCAACAGGCAACTTTCCCTTAACTATGGCTACACCTTC. Full variable domain (outside the CDR3, taken from reference TRBV19 and TRBJ1-2): DGGITQSPKYLFRKEGQNVTLSCEQNLNHDAMYWYRQDPGQGLRLIYYSQIVNDFQKGDIAEGYSVSREKKESFPLTVTSAQKNPTAFYLCASSTNRQLSLNYGYTFGSGTRLTVV.

The V gene is TRBV3-1 (or the pseudogene TRBV3-2), the J gene TRBJ1-2; 8 positions agree with TRBD1. The ends lost 4 bases at V and 8 bases at J; junction bases unmatched: 9. Germline CDR1 reads LGHDT; CDR2 reads YNNKEL (reference sequence). The CDR3 sequence is 14 residues long. The CDR3 region is CASSLSDRVDGYTF. CDR3 bases: TGTGCCAGCAGCCTGTCGGACAGGGTTGACGGCTACACCTTC.

The chain recombines TRBV11-1 with TRBJ1-1; a weak D match, TRBD1 (5 bases). Trimming removed 5 bases from V and 4 bases from J, with 8 bases in between. Germline assignment: CDR1 SGHAT and CDR2 FQDESV (reference sequence). There are 12 residues in the CDR3. DNA for the CDR3: TGTGCCAGCAGCCAGGGATCCACTGAAGCTTTCTTT. Residues: CASSQGSTEAFF.

This chain joins TRBV30 and TRBJ2-2, with 8 bases that match TRBD2. This CDR3 is built from 14 residues. Germline values: CDR1 GTSNPN, CDR2 SVGIG (reference sequence). The V and J ends lost 6 bases and 4 bases, in that order; junction bases with no gene match: 7. The CDR3 here is CACPRGGSTGELFF. CDR3 sequence (DNA): TGTGCCTGTCCTCGGGGGGGCTCCACCGGGGAGCTGTTTTTT.

This chain uses TRBV6-1 with TRBJ1-2; no clear D gene. The germline gives CDR1 MNHNS, CDR2 SASEGT. Deletions cut 2 bases from V and 6 bases from J, with 16 bases between. The CDR3 has 15 amino acids. The CDR3 sequence is CASSELRVSWNGYTF. As DNA, the CDR3 is TGTGCCAGCAGTGAATTGAGGGTCAGTTGGAATGGCTACACCTTC.

J is TRBJ1-4 and V is TRBV6-6; a possible D gene is TRBD1 (6 bases). V lost 5 bases, J lost 7 bases, and 14 bases lay in between. This CDR3 has 14 amino acids. Germline CDR1 and CDR2: MNHNY and SVGAGI (reference sequence). The CDR3 spells CASSPEGEGEKLFF. DNA of the CDR3: TGTGCCAGCAGTCCCGAGGGGGAGGGTGAAAAACTGTTTTTT.

The rearrangement links TRBV7-2 to TRBJ1-3; tentatively, D is TRBD1 (5 bases). Germline assignment: CDR1 SGHTA and CDR2 FQGNSA. The V and J ends lost 2 bases and 2 bases respectively, with 10 bases between them. This CDR3 spans 15 amino acids. The chain's CDR3 is CASSLYDSTGNTIYF. CDR3 in DNA: TGTGCCAGCAGCTTATACGACAGCACTGGAAACACCATATATTTT.

This clone was observed a handful of times. The V call is TRBV5-1, the J call TRBJ1-1; maybe TRBD1 (5 bases). Germline V gives CDR1 SGHRS, CDR2 YFSETQ. The CDR3 has 15 residues. With 0 bases removed from V and 3 bases from J, the gap between germline ends came to 12 bases. The CDR3 sequence: CASSLDGAGYTEAFF. CDR3 sequence (DNA): TGCGCCAGCAGCTTGGATGGGGCCGGATACACTGAAGCTTTCTTT.

Points on this clone: Germline and junction disagree at one end, which may indicate a read error. This rearrangement joins TRBV7-8 to TRBJ1-2; tentatively, D is TRBD1 (5 bases). This CDR3 is 13 amino acids long. Germline V gene data show CDR1 as SGHVS and CDR2 as FQNEAQ. The CDR3 loop reads CASSSSTSGALAF. In DNA, the CDR3 is TGTGCCAGCAGCTCTTCAACCTCTGGGGCCTTAGCCTTC.

The J gene is TRBJ2-1, the V gene TRBV27; 8 bases fit TRBD2. CDR3 size: 17 residues. V dropped 5 bases and J dropped 1; count of bases not matched to a gene: 10. CDR1 MNHEY and CDR2 SMNVEV come from the germline V gene (reference sequence). CDR3 region: CASSPREGLGSYNEQFF. The CDR3 DNA follows: TGTGCCAGCAGTCCTCGGGAGGGACTCGGGTCCTACAATGAGCAGTTCTTC.